This TCR beta chain appears in the sequencing data of a study of cytomegalovirus exposure and HLA in healthy donors. At the level of the study: Earlier, approximately 110 million unique TCR beta sequences were recovered from approximately 180 million T cells by an analysis.

Vbeta (60) and Jbeta (13) primers were used in the PCR. Sequenced by immunoSEQ multiplex PCR; TCRdb stores in-frame clones only, minus some. The data hold about 86,000 clones, with 60% to 80% observed a single time. The sequenced sample consisted of PBMCs. This receptor was taken from a woman aged 45 to 65 in good health and CMV-seropositive.

The CDR3 reads CASSVGTTQETQYF. In nucleotides, the CDR3 is TGTGCCAGCAGCGTAGGGACTACACAAGAGACCCAGTACTTC. The chain has TRBV9 and TRBJ2-5; weak D call: TRBD2 (6 bases). CDR1 is SGDLS and CDR2 is YYNGEE in the germline V gene. The CDR3 spans 14 residues. Trimming took 0 bases from V and 2 from J, leaving 8 bases between them.